This T cell receptor beta chain is drawn from a study of vaccination effects on CD4 cells after COVID-19. Investigators separated out CD4+ T cells once around 11 days of culture had passed. Either the BNT162b2 or mRNA-1273 vaccine was given to participants in two doses. Testing of the vaccine recipients showed negative nucleocapsid antibodies and no prior SARS-CoV-2 infection. Data came from immunoSEQ multiplex PCR; TCRdb stores just in-frame clones and leaves some out. The data show more than 35,000 clones, more than 65% seen once. This clone was detected only a few times. The antigen is unknown. Germline trimming cut 3 bases from V and 3 bases from J; bases unmatched to any gene: 9. Looked up from germline, CDR1 is SGHRS and CDR2 is YFSETQ. This CDR3 has 15 amino acids. Study-wide results and caveats: Common cold coronaviruses were cross-recognized by only 1 of 255 vaccine-induced clones in healthy vaccinees.

The V call is TRBV5-1, the J call TRBJ2-7; 7 nucleotides line up with TRBD1. The sequencing here drew on CD4+ T cells from PBMCs cultured without peptide, taken after COVID-19 vaccination. The source is a human donor who received a COVID-19 vaccine. The CDR3 sequence is CASSSDRLMGYEQYF. CDR3 coding DNA: TGCGCCAGCAGCTCGGACAGGTTGATGGGCTACGAGCAGTACTTC.